The rows below give T cell receptor beta chains drawn from one sample of a study of T cells in Graves' hyperthyroidism and ophthalmopathy. TCRdb passed the multiplex PCR reads through MiXCR, listing each CDR3 protein once. The table lists 500,000 to 800,000 distinct CDR3 sequences, 45% of them singletons. Sequencing input: peripheral blood or thyroid tissue (not recorded which). The receptor source for this set is an adult man with Graves' disease, either hyperthyroidism or ophthalmopathy (not recorded which). Each CDR3 is given with its conserved first and last residue. The D gene is left open where the match is weak. Clone size appears in some rows only: once, few, many, or a class for an expanded clone.

D	V	J	size	DNA	CDR3
TRBD1	TRBV5-1	TRBJ1-1	.	TGCGCCAGCAGCACTTCCGGGACAGCGAACACTGAAGCTTTCTTT	CASSTSGTANTEAFF
.	TRBV7-9	TRBJ1-5	.	TGTGTCAGCCGACAGGATAGCAATCAGCCCCAGCATTTT	CVSRQDSNQPQHF
.	TRBV5-1	TRBJ2-2	.	TGCGCCAGCAGCTTGGATGGGGGCGCCGGGGAGCTGTTTTTT	CASSLDGGAGELFF
TRBD1	TRBV29-1	TRBJ1-1	many	TGCAGCGTCCGGACAGGGAGCACTGAAGCTTTCTTT	CSVRTGSTEAFF
.	TRBV29-1	TRBJ1-5	.	TGCAGTGACCTCTTGTCCGGGCAGCCCCAGCATTTT	CSDLLSGQPQHF
.	TRBV10-3	TRBJ1-1	many	TGTGCCATCACGGGGGGACCGCTGAACACTGAAGCTTTCTTT	CAITGGPLNTEAFF
TRBD1	TRBV9	TRBJ1-3	many	TGTGCCAGCAGCGTGACAGGGGTTGGAAACACCATATATTTT	CASSVTGVGNTIYF
.	TRBV5-1	TRBJ1-4	many	TGCGCCAGCAGCCTTGGGTCGACGGCTAATGAAAAACTGTTTTTT	CASSLGSTANEKLFF
.	TRBV7-7	TRBJ2-7	many	TGTGCTAGCAGCTTAACCCCGCGGCCTTCCTACGAGCAGTACTTC	CASSLTPRPSYEQYF
.	TRBV7-4	TRBJ1-1	few	TGTGCCAGCAGAGATCGTGGACAGCGTGAAGCTTTCTTT	CASRDRGQREAFF
.	TRBV20-1	TRBJ2-5	.	TGCAGTGCTAGCAACCAGGGGTTACAAGAGACCCAGTACTTC	CSASNQGLQETQYF
TRBD1	TRBV19	TRBJ1-1	.	TGTGCCAGTAGTTCAACCGGGACAGGGGGCCGGAACACTGAAGCTTTCTTT	CASSSTGTGGRNTEAFF
TRBD1	TRBV10-2	TRBJ1-1	.	TGTGCCAGCAGCCGAAACAGGGGCACTGAAGCTTTCTTT	CASSRNRGTEAFF
.	TRBV7-9	TRBJ2-7	few	TGTGCCAGCAGCCCAGTAGCCGCGGCAGGGTTCTACGAGCAGTACTTC	CASSPVAAAGFYEQYF
TRBD1	TRBV7-9	TRBJ2-7	.	TGTGCCAGCAGCTTGGCGGGACAGGGGGTGTACGAGCAGTACTTC	CASSLAGQGVYEQYF
.	TRBV2	TRBJ1-2	few	TGTGCCAGCTCACCACCGGGTTCCGACTATGGCTACACCTTC	CASSPPGSDYGYTF